This TCR beta chain was sequenced in a study of blood T cell repertoires in COVID-19. As handled by the study authors: Estimates of nucleated cell counts were drawn from the amplification of reference gene primers. Some clones are missing from TCRdb's copy, which holds only in-frame ones; the method was immunoSEQ multiplex PCR. Clone size and V and J calls were adopted from that table, with D and trimming inferred from the DNA. This sample has 350,000 to 450,000 clones, with 85% found just once. Sequenced material: peripheral blood. This TCR came from a woman aged 18-35 years with acute or convalescent COVID-19.

CDR3 DNA sequence: TGTGCCAGCACCAAAGGGTCCGACTGGTACGAGCAGTACTTC. Translation gives CASTKGSDWYEQYF. V is TRBV7-9 and J is TRBJ2-7, with D unresolved. V was clipped by 7 bases and J by 4 bases, with 17 bases between them. CDR3 length: 14 amino acids. The germline CDR1 and CDR2 sequences are SEHNR and FQNEAQ (reference sequence).